The clone carrying this T cell receptor (beta chain) has just a few counts. Its specificity is unknown. The data originate from a study of T cells after yellow fever vaccination. Study-level information: Fractions with few cells were prepared using SMART-Seq v4 Ultra Low Input.

The germline gives CDR1 MNHEY, CDR2 SMNVEV (reference sequence). V lost 5 bases to trimming and J lost 3 bases, with 13 bases between them. The CDR3 is 14 amino acids. Study results and limitations: Weaker overall was a secondary response that nonetheless peaked faster, on day 5 versus 15. Boosting was followed by the reappearance of most primary-vaccination clones (around 96% CD4, around 86% CD8). Some clonotypes were seen in both the CD4 and the CD8 compartments. These made up a small share and likely arose from convergent recombination.

TCRdb re-derived calls from the 5' RACE reads in MiXCR, one entry per CDR3 protein. The sample shows over 45,000 distinct CDR3 sequences, approximately 6.9% of them seen only once. The chain carries TRBV27 and TRBJ1-2; possibly TRBD1 for D (5 bases). The sequences come from CD8+ T cells sorted from PBMCs, collected on the day of the first yellow fever vaccination. The clonotype originates from a young man who received the YFV17D yellow fever vaccine. The CDR3 spells CASSPPAGHYGYTF. The CDR3 nucleotides are TGTGCCAGCAGTCCTCCGGCAGGGCACTATGGCTACACCTTC.